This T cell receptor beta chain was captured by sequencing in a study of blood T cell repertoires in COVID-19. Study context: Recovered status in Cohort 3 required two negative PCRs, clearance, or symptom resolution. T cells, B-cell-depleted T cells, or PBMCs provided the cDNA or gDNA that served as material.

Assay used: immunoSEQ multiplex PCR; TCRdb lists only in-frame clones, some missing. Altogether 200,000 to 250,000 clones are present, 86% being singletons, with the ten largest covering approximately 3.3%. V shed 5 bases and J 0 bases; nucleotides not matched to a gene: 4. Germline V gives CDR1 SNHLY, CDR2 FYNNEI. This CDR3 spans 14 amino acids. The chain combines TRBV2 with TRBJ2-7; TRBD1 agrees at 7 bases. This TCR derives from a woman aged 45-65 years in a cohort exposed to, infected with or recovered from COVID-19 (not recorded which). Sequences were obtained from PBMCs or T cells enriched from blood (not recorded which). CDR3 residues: CASSRDRSSYEQYF. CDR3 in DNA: TGTGCCAGCAGTCGGGACAGAAGCTCCTACGAGCAGTACTTC.